A selection of T cell receptor beta chains follows, all from one sample in a study of blood T cell repertoires in COVID-19. The protocol was immunoSEQ multiplex PCR, while the TCRdb copy is restricted to in-frame clones and leaves out a portion. The sample includes 25,000 to 35,000 clones, roughly 85% of them seen just once. The sample was peripheral blood. The source is a man between 60 and 70 years old with active COVID-19. Each CDR3 is given with its conserved first and last residue. Fields, in order: J gene, D gene, V gene, clone size, CDR3 protein, CDR3 DNA. A D gene is named only where the DNA matches it firmly. Clone sizes are given selectively: once, few, many, or a class where the clone is expanded.

J: TRBJ2-7
D: TRBD1
V: TRBV7-9
size: -
CDR3: CASSLGQGRTYEQYF
DNA: TGTGCCAGCAGCTTGGGACAGGGCCGCACCTACGAGCAGTACTTC

J: TRBJ2-2
D: -
V: TRBV6-6
size: -
CDR3: CASSYSGRADTGELFF
DNA: TGTGCCAGCAGTTACTCCGGCAGGGCGGACACCGGGGAGCTGTTTTTT

J: TRBJ2-4
D: TRBD1
V: TRBV7-3
size: -
CDR3: CASSPTGATAKNIQYF
DNA: TGTGCCAGCAGTCCAACAGGGGCGACGGCCAAAAACATTCAGTACTTC

J: TRBJ2-5
D: TRBD2
V: TRBV3-1/TRBV3-2
size: -
CDR3: CASSLTSGRVGETQYF
DNA: TGTGCCAGCAGCTTGACTAGCGGGAGGGTGGGCGAGACCCAGTACTTC

J: TRBJ1-3
D: -
V: TRBV28
size: -
CDR3: CASSDTTTGLRSGNTIYF
DNA: TGTGCCAGCAGCGATACTACAACAGGGTTGAGATCTGGAAACACCATATATTTT

J: TRBJ2-1
D: TRBD1
V: TRBV12-5
size: -
CDR3: CASGLDQAGGQFF
DNA: TGTGCTAGTGGTTTGGATCAGGCAGGGGGGCAGTTCTTC

J: TRBJ2-3
D: TRBD1
V: TRBV28
size: -
CDR3: CASSPRDRGIDTQYF
DNA: TGTGCCAGCAGCCCCCGGGACAGGGGCATAGATACGCAGTATTTT

J: TRBJ2-1
D: -
V: TRBV9
size: -
CDR3: CASSETDISSYNEQFF
DNA: TGTGCCAGCAGCGAGACAGACATTAGCTCCTACAATGAGCAGTTCTTC

J: TRBJ2-1
D: TRBD2
V: TRBV5-4
size: once
CDR3: CASSILAGVDPGEQFF
DNA: TGTGCCAGCAGCATACTAGCGGGAGTTGATCCGGGCGAGCAGTTCTTC

J: TRBJ2-1
D: -
V: TRBV6-5
size: -
CDR3: CASRTADSSYNEQFF
DNA: TGTGCCAGCAGGACGGCGGATAGCTCCTACAATGAGCAGTTCTTC

J: TRBJ2-3
D: TRBD2
V: TRBV5-1
size: -
CDR3: CASGSGSTDTQYF
DNA: TGCGCCAGCGGGAGCGGGAGTACAGATACGCAGTATTTT

J: TRBJ2-1
D: -
V: TRBV5-5
size: -
CDR3: CASSLAWGHKGSDEQFF
DNA: TGTGCCAGCAGCTTGGCCTGGGGCCATAAGGGGTCCGATGAGCAGTTCTTC

J: TRBJ2-5
D: -
V: TRBV10-2
size: once
CDR3: CASSADRQETQYF
DNA: TGCGCCAGCAGTGCGGACAGACAAGAGACCCAGTACTTC

J: TRBJ2-1
D: TRBD2
V: TRBV15
size: -
CDR3: CATSRRREGYNEQFF
DNA: TGTGCCACCAGCCGCCGGCGGGAGGGATACAATGAGCAGTTCTTC

J: TRBJ2-1
D: -
V: TRBV28
size: -
CDR3: CASSLETVEQFF
DNA: TGTGCCAGCAGTTTAGAGACAGTAGAGCAGTTCTTC

J: TRBJ2-1
D: TRBD1
V: TRBV12-5
size: -
CDR3: CATGTDLYNEQFF
DNA: TGTGCAACGGGGACAGACCTATACAATGAGCAGTTCTTC

J: TRBJ2-1
D: TRBD2
V: TRBV10-1
size: -
CDR3: CASSGSLGGSSYNEQFF
DNA: TGCGCCAGCAGTGGGTCTCTGGGAGGGAGCTCCTACAATGAGCAGTTCTTC

J: TRBJ2-7
D: TRBD1
V: TRBV27
size: few
CDR3: CASSPLGQGFSWGEQYF
DNA: TGTGCCAGCAGCCCCCTGGGACAGGGTTTCTCTTGGGGGGAGCAGTACTTC

J: TRBJ2-1
D: -
V: TRBV3-1/TRBV3-2
size: -
CDR3: CASSQAPGTYNEQFF
DNA: TGTGCCAGCAGTCAAGCACCGGGAACCTACAATGAGCAGTTCTTC

J: TRBJ2-5
D: -
V: TRBV28
size: -
CDR3: CASSRRGAGRETQYF
DNA: TGTGCCAGCAGCCGCCGGGGGGCAGGGAGAGAGACCCAGTACTTC

J: TRBJ2-5
D: TRBD2
V: TRBV11-3
size: -
CDR3: CASSSRGLAGGPQETQYF
DNA: TGTGCCAGCTCGTCCCGGGGACTAGCGGGAGGGCCCCAAGAGACCCAGTACTTC

J: TRBJ2-5
D: -
V: TRBV30
size: -
CDR3: CAWSIGLLERGETQYF
DNA: TGTGCCTGGAGTATAGGGTTACTCGAAAGGGGAGAGACCCAGTACTTC

J: TRBJ2-1
D: -
V: TRBV28
size: -
CDR3: CASTNSGTYNEQFF
DNA: TGTGCCAGCACTAATAGCGGAACCTACAATGAGCAGTTCTTC

J: TRBJ1-2
D: -
V: TRBV5-1
size: -
CDR3: CASSGTGSYGYTF
DNA: TGCGCCAGCAGCGGTACAGGGTCCTATGGCTACACCTTC

J: TRBJ1-6
D: -
V: TRBV5-4
size: -
CDR3: CASSDTGWDSPLHF
DNA: TGTGCCAGCAGCGACACAGGGTGGGATTCACCCCTCCACTTT

J: TRBJ2-7
D: -
V: TRBV19
size: -
CDR3: CASSMIQGSEQYF
DNA: TGTGCCAGTAGTATGATTCAGGGGAGTGAGCAGTACTTC